This T cell receptor (beta chain) was sequenced in a study of blood T cell repertoires in COVID-19 (dated by TCRdb to 2018 to 2021). Context from the whole study: Samples from collaborators originated in the United States, Italy and Spain and spanned both the acute and convalescent phases of COVID-19. The prospective study material was composed of cDNA or gDNA derived from T cells, B-cell-depleted T cells, or PBMCs. Deeply sampled blood TCRbeta repertoires from subjects exposed to, actively infected with, or recovered from COVID-19 were included in the dataset. The repertoires were released in a freely available public database meant as a resource for research on the immune response to SARS-CoV-2. Samples came from the ongoing ImmuneRACE study (first 160 participants) plus 1,254 subjects from 6 global collaborators. Nearly every sample came with metadata listing a de-identified subject ID, COVID-19 status, age in years and sex. HLA class I and class II types, where available, came from metadata supplied by the sample provider rather than from assay-based typing.

TCRbeta CDR3 regions were amplified from genomic DNA using the immunoSEQ Assay, a bias-controlled multiplex PCR. In the paper's pipeline: The number of nucleated cells in each sample was estimated by amplification of reference gene primers within the assay. To quantify the absolute abundance of each unique TCRbeta CDR3 rearrangement, sequence reads were collapsed and filtered. For each sample, productive Simpson clonality was calculated as the square root of Simpson's diversity index across productive rearrangements. TCRdb obtained this table from immuneACCESS and retained in-frame rearrangements with V and J assigned. These tables miss some clones; where compared with another copy, unresolved V genes account for less than half of the shortfall, and the remainder is unexplained. The DNA gave D and trimming, while V, J and clone size come from that table. Across this sample there are about 150,000 clones, with approximately 79% seen only once. The ten largest clones add up to roughly 8.7% of the sample.

To note about this clone: Which antigen it targets is not known. Base qualities are missing; no much larger clone stands one base away.

What the work shows at the level of the full study, not this receptor alone: The amount of clinical and demographic metadata varied by source and participant and was provided uncurated.

Collaborating institutions collected whole blood in K2EDTA tubes following their own protocols. For TCRbeta analysis, collaborators shipped samples as frozen whole blood, isolated PBMCs, or DNA extracted from either of those sample types. The clonotype originates from a middle-aged man with active or convalescent COVID-19. The sample taken for sequencing was peripheral blood.

CDR3 reads: CASRDPGWSSYEQYF. The nucleotides are TGTGCCAGCCGGGATCCGGGGTGGAGCTCCTACGAGCAGTACTTC. The V and J segments used are TRBV6-5 and TRBJ2-7; the D gene is perhaps TRBD2, from 5 matching bases. V is shortened by 8 bases, J by 0 bases, and the region joining them spans 17 bases. CDR1 and CDR2 are read off the germline V gene as MNHEY and SVGAGI. From cysteine to phenylalanine, the CDR3 is 15 amino acids long. The only DNA kept is the CDR3, 45 bases in frame from the first base.